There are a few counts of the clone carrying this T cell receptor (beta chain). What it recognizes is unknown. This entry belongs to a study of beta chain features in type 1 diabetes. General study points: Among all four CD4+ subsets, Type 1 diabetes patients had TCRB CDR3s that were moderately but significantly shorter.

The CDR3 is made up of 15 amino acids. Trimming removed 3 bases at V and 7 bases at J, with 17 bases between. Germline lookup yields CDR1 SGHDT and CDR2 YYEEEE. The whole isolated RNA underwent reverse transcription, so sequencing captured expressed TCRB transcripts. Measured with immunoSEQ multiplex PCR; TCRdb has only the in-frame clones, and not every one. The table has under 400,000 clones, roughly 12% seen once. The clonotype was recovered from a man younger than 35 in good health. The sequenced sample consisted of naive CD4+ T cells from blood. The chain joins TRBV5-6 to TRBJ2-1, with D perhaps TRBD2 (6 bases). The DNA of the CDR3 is TGTGCCAGCAGCTCGAAGGCTAGCGTATTAAATGAGCAGTTCTTC. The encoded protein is CASSSKASVLNEQFF.